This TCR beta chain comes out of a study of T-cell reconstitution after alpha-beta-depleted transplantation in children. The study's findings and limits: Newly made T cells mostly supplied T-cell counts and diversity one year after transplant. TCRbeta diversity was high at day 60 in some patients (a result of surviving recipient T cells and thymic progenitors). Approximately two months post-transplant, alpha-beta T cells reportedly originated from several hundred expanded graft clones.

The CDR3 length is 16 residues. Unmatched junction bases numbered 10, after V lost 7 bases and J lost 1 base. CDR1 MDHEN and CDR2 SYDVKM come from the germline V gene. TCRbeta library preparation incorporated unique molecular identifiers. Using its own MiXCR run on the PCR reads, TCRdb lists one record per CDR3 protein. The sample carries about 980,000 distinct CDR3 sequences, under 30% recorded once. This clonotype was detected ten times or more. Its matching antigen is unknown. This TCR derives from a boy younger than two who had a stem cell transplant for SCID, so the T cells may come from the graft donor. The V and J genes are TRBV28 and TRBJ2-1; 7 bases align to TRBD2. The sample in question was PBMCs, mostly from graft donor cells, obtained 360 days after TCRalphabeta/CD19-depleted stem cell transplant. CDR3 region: CASKGMSGTSYNEQFF. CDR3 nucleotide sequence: TGTGCCAGCAAGGGTATGAGCGGGACTTCCTACAATGAGCAGTTCTTC.